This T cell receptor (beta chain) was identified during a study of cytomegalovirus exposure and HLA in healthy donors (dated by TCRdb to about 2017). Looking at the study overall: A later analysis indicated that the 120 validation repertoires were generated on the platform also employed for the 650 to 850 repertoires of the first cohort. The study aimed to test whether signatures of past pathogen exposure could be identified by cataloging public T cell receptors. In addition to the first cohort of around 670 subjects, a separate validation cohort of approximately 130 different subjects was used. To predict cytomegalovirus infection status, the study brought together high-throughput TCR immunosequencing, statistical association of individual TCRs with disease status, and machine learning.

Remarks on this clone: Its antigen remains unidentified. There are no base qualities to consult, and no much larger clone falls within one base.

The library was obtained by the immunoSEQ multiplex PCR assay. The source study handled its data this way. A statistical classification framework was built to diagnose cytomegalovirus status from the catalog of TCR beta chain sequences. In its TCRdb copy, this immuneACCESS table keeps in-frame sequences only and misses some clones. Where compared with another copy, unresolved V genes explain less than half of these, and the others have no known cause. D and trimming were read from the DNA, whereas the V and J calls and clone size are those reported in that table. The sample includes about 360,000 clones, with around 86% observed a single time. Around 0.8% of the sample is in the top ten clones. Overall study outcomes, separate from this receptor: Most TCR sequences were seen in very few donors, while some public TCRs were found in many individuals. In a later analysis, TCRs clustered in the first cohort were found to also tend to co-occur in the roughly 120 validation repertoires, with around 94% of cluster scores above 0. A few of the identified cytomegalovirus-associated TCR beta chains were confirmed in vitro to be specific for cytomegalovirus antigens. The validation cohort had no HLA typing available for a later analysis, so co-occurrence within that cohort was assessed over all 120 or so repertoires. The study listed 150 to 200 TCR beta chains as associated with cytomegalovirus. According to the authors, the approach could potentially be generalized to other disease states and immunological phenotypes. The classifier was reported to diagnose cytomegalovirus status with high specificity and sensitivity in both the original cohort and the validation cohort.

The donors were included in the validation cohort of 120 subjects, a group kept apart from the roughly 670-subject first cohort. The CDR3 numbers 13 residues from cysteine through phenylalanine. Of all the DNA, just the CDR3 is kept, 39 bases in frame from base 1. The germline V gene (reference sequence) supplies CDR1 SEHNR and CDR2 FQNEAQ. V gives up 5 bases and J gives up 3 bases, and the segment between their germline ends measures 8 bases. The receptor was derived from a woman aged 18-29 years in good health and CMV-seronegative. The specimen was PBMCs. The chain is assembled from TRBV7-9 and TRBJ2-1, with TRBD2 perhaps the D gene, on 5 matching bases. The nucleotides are TGTGCCAGCAGCCGAGCGGTCTACAATGAGCAGTTCTTC. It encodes CASSRAVYNEQFF.